The rows below give T cell receptor beta chains drawn from one sample of a study of OX40 agonist ivuxolimab in advanced cancers. Libraries were prepared by immunoSEQ multiplex PCR; TCRdb keeps only in-frame clonotypes and omits some of them. This table has 90,000 to 100,000 clones, less than 90% appearing once. This sample comprised CD4+ or CD8+ T cells sorted from blood, obtained in a trial of the OX40 agonist ivuxolimab. These receptors came from an adult with an advanced solid tumor such as melanoma, head and neck, liver or kidney cancer. CDR3s include the opening cysteine and the closing phenylalanine or tryptophan. D genes are given only for firm matches. Some rows mark clone size as missing; the rest say once, few, many or name a class of expanded clone.

clone_size	d_call	v_call	j_call	cdr3_nt	cdr3_aa
.	.	TRBV5-4	TRBJ2-2	TGTGCCAGCAGCCTGGGAGGGGGCCCCACTTGGAGCGGGGAGCTGTTTTTT	CASSLGGGPTWSGELFF
.	TRBD2	TRBV7-2	TRBJ2-1	TGTGCCAGCAGCTTAGCTCCGGGAGGTGCTAGCTCCTACAATGAGCAGTTCTTC	CASSLAPGGASSYNEQFF
.	.	TRBV28	TRBJ2-7	TGTGCCAGCAGTTTCCAAGACTACGAGCAGTACTTC	CASSFQDYEQYF
.	.	TRBV2	TRBJ1-3	TGTGCCAGCAGTGCAGTCTCTGGAAACACCATATATTTT	CASSAVSGNTIYF
.	.	TRBV28	TRBJ1-2	TGTGCCAGCAGTTTCTCTGCAGCTGGCTATGGCTACACCTTC	CASSFSAAGYGYTF
.	.	TRBV6-5	TRBJ1-2	TGTGCCAGCAGTTACTCGACGGGGGGCGGGTATGGCTACACCTTC	CASSYSTGGGYGYTF
.	TRBD2	TRBV10-1	TRBJ2-1	TGCGCCAGCAGTCAGCTAGCGGGACTATACAATGAGCAGTTCTTC	CASSQLAGLYNEQFF
.	.	TRBV28	TRBJ1-1	TGTGCCAGCAGTTTATCGGCCCGCAGAGCGGAAGCTTTCTTT	CASSLSARRAEAFF
.	TRBD2	TRBV7-3	TRBJ2-1	TGTGCCAGCAGCTTAGGTGGGACTAGATACAATGAGCAGTTCTTC	CASSLGGTRYNEQFF
.	.	TRBV18	TRBJ1-1	TGTGCCAGCTCGCCTGGACAGACAAGTGGGAACACTGAAGCTTTCTTT	CASSPGQTSGNTEAFF
.	.	TRBV28	TRBJ1-4	TGTGCCAGCAGGCGACGGGATAATGATAAACTGTTTTTT	CASRRRDNDKLFF
.	.	TRBV28	TRBJ2-5	TGTGCCAGCACGGCGGCAGGAAGAGAGACCCAGTACTTC	CASTAAGRETQYF
.	.	TRBV6-1	TRBJ2-1	TGTGCCAGCCGGGACAATGAGCAGTTCTTC	CASRDNEQFF
once	.	TRBV5-1	TRBJ2-1	TGCGCCAGCAGCCCCAGAATCCTAGCGACGGTCGACAATGAGCAGTTCTTC	CASSPRILATVDNEQFF
.	TRBD2	TRBV2	TRBJ2-5	TGTGCCAGCAGCGCCGGGGGGGAGACCCAGTACTTC	CASSAGGETQYF
.	.	TRBV11-2	TRBJ2-7	TGTGCCAGCAGCTCCTACCTAAGGGGGGAGCAGTACTTC	CASSSYLRGEQYF
.	.	TRBV29-1	TRBJ2-1	TGCAGCGTTGAAGACCGACTCGACCGGCAGTTCTTC	CSVEDRLDRQFF
few	.	TRBV11-2	TRBJ2-3	TGTGCCAGCAGCTTCCGAAGGGGATTTGTAGACACAGATACGCAGTATTTT	CASSFRRGFVDTDTQYF
.	.	TRBV28	TRBJ2-5	TGTGCCAGCAGCTTCTCCCCCGGGCTAGCAGGCGCGTGGTACTTC	CASSFSPGLAGAWYF
.	.	TRBV7-8	TRBJ2-3	TGTGCCAGCAGCTTAGTGGGCGGCTTCACAGATACGCAGTATTTT	CASSLVGGFTDTQYF
.	TRBD2	TRBV12-5	TRBJ2-1	TGTGCTAGTGGCCGGGGTACGGCTAGCGGGACGGAGGTGAATGAGCAGTTCTTC	CASGRGTASGTEVNEQFF
.	TRBD2	TRBV6-5	TRBJ2-1	TGTGCCAGCAGTTCTCGAGCGGGAGGGCCCCCAAGGGAGCAGTTCTTC	CASSSRAGGPPREQFF
.	TRBD2	TRBV6-5	TRBJ2-7	TGTGCCGGGGGGGGAGGCTACGAGCAGTACTTC	CAGGGGYEQYF
.	.	TRBV19	TRBJ1-5	TGTGCCAGTAGCAAACCCCGGTGGAGCGGTGAGAATCAGCCCCAGCATTTT	CASSKPRWSGENQPQHF
.	.	TRBV18	TRBJ2-2	TGTGCCAGCTCACCACCGTTCGGACAGAACACCGGGGAGCTGTTTTTT	CASSPPFGQNTGELFF
.	.	TRBV28	TRBJ2-1	TGTGCCAGCAGTTTAAGAATCAATGAGCAGTTCTTC	CASSLRINEQFF
.	.	TRBV11-2	TRBJ2-4	TGTGCCAGCAGCTTAGGGTTTCCCAACATTCAGTACTTC	CASSLGFPNIQYF
.	TRBD1	TRBV4-1	TRBJ2-3	TGCGCCAGCAGCCACCTAACAGGGGCCCACCCATGGACGCAGTATTTT	CASSHLTGAHPWTQYF
.	TRBD1	TRBV4-3	TRBJ1-2	TGCGCCAGCAGCCGCAAGGTTGAAAGGACAGGGAGCTATGGCTACACCTTC	CASSRKVERTGSYGYTF
.	TRBD1	TRBV29-1	TRBJ1-4	TGCAGCGCCGGGACAGGGCCACAGTCCTCTAATGAAAAACTGTTTTTT	CSAGTGPQSSNEKLFF
.	.	TRBV6-5	TRBJ2-1	TGTGCCAGCAGTTACCCTGTTGATAGCGGTGAGCAGTTCTTC	CASSYPVDSGEQFF
.	.	TRBV4-1	TRBJ2-7	TGCGCCAGCAGCCAAGGAGAGGTCTACGAGCAGTACTTC	CASSQGEVYEQYF
.	TRBD1	TRBV6-1	TRBJ1-2	TGTGCCAGCAGAACGGGACAGGGAATCTATGGCTACACCTTC	CASRTGQGIYGYTF
.	TRBD1	TRBV19	TRBJ1-5	TGTGCCAGTAGTATGGGACAGGTTTATAGCAATCAGCCCCAGCATTTT	CASSMGQVYSNQPQHF
.	.	TRBV19	TRBJ1-5	TGTGCCAGTAGTATGAAAGACGGGGGGAGACCCCAGCATTTT	CASSMKDGGRPQHF
.	.	TRBV6-5	TRBJ2-2	TGTGCCAGCACCAAAAGTGGCACCGGGGAGCTGTTTTTT	CASTKSGTGELFF
.	.	TRBV5-4	TRBJ2-2	TGTGCCAGCAGGGCCGGACAGTCGAACACCGGGGAGCTGTTTTTT	CASRAGQSNTGELFF
.	TRBD2	TRBV13	TRBJ2-2	TGTGCCAGCAGCTCCCGACTAGCGGCTCCTCAAACCGGGGAGCTGTTTTTT	CASSSRLAAPQTGELFF
.	.	TRBV7-3	TRBJ2-5	TGTGCCAGCAGCTTGGGAGCCCGAGAGACCCAGTACTTC	CASSLGARETQYF
few	.	TRBV30	TRBJ1-5	TGTGCCTGGAGTCGGGACGGTCGTAGCAATCAGCCCCAGCATTTT	CAWSRDGRSNQPQHF
few	.	TRBV5-1	TRBJ1-5	TGCGCCAGCAGCTTGGACACGAATCAGCCCCAGCATTTT	CASSLDTNQPQHF